The rows below give T cell receptor beta chains drawn from one sample of a study of T cell responses to AZD1222 COVID-19 vaccine. Here immunoSEQ multiplex PCR was the method, and the copy in TCRdb shows in-frame clones only, minus some. Of approximately 130,000 clones in the sample, over 85% were seen once. Sequencing used peripheral blood, obtained on day 0 of AZD1222 vaccination. The receptor set was obtained from an adult in good health. The CDR3 runs from the conserved cysteine through the conserved F or W. A D gene is named only where the DNA matches it firmly. Rows may omit the clone size; those that give it use once, few, many or a size class.

D,J,V,size,CDR3,DNA
NA,TRBJ2-7,TRBV4-2,NA,CASSQEFGLRDEQYF,TGTGCCAGCAGCCAAGAATTCGGCCTCAGGGACGAGCAGTACTTC
NA,TRBJ2-5,TRBV12-3/TRBV12-4,NA,CASSPGRETQYF,TGTGCCAGCAGCCCAGGGCGAGAGACCCAGTACTTC
TRBD1,TRBJ2-7,TRBV7-2,NA,CASSRSDRSSYEQYF,TGTGCCAGCAGCCGCTCGGACAGGAGCTCCTACGAGCAGTACTTC
NA,TRBJ2-2,TRBV7-9,NA,CASSLRWQENTGELFF,TGTGCCAGCAGCCTTAGGTGGCAGGAGAACACCGGGGAGCTGTTTTTT
NA,TRBJ1-6,TRBV2,NA,CASILGRISPLHF,NA
NA,TRBJ1-2,TRBV5-1,NA,CASSLSPPGLNYGYTF,TGCGCCAGCAGCTTGAGCCCGCCAGGGTTGAACTATGGCTACACCTTC
NA,TRBJ2-6,TRBV27,NA,CASSLLGSGANVLTF,TGTGCCAGCAGTTTATTGGGATCTGGGGCCAACGTCCTGACTTTC
NA,TRBJ1-2,TRBV4-1,NA,CASSHPQGGDYGYTF,TGCGCCAGCAGCCATCCCCAAGGGGGGGACTATGGCTACACCTTC
NA,TRBJ1-1,TRBV6-4,NA,CASSERARGGTEAFF,TGTGCCAGCAGTGAGAGGGCCCGGGGTGGGACTGAAGCTTTCTTT
NA,TRBJ2-1,TRBV10-1,NA,CASSEVGGIEQFF,TGCGCCAGCAGTGAAGTTGGGGGAATCGAGCAGTTCTTC
TRBD1,TRBJ1-4,TRBV4-1,NA,CASSPMDRGNEKLFF,TGCGCCAGCAGCCCCATGGACAGGGGGAATGAAAAACTGTTTTTT
NA,TRBJ1-5,TRBV19,NA,CASSTQVRGQPQHF,TGTGCCAGTAGTACACAGGTTAGGGGTCAGCCCCAGCATTTT
NA,TRBJ1-4,TRBV6-5,NA,CASSRQRAGEKLFF,TGTGCCAGCAGCAGACAGCGGGCTGGTGAAAAACTGTTTTTT
TRBD1,TRBJ1-2,TRBV29-1,NA,CSVGGTGGASNYGYTF,TGCAGCGTTGGGGGGACAGGGGGCGCGTCTAACTATGGCTACACCTTC
TRBD1,TRBJ1-2,TRBV12-3/TRBV12-4,NA,CASSRQGTYGYTF,TGTGCCAGCAGCCGACAGGGTACCTATGGCTACACCTTC
TRBD2,TRBJ2-3,TRBV5-4,NA,CATVSGGSDTQYF,TGTGCCACCGTTAGCGGGGGGTCTGATACGCAGTATTTT
NA,TRBJ2-3,TRBV27,NA,CASRKAGASTDTQYF,TGTGCCAGCAGGAAGGCGGGGGCCAGCACAGATACGCAGTATTTT
NA,TRBJ2-7,TRBV30,NA,CAWSVTGHEQYF,TGTGCCTGGAGTGTCACAGGCCACGAGCAGTACTTC
TRBD1,TRBJ1-3,TRBV5-1,NA,CASSSIPDRGLGNTIYF,TGCGCCAGCAGCTCCATACCAGACAGGGGGCTAGGAAACACCATATATTTT
NA,TRBJ2-7,TRBV30,NA,CAWTFDSERRSYEQYF,TGTGCCTGGACCTTTGACTCGGAACGGCGTTCCTACGAGCAGTACTTC
NA,TRBJ1-5,TRBV24-1,NA,CATQGGVGQPQHF,TGTGCCACCCAGGGAGGGGTAGGTCAGCCCCAGCATTTT
NA,TRBJ2-1,TRBV12-3/TRBV12-4,NA,CASMRPEHEQFF,TGTGCCAGTATGCGCCCCGAGCATGAGCAGTTCTTC
NA,TRBJ2-7,TRBV12-3/TRBV12-4,NA,CASSSDFKLEQYF,TGTGCCAGCAGTTCTGACTTCAAACTCGAGCAGTACTTC
NA,TRBJ2-1,TRBV29-1,NA,CSVRYNEQFF,TGCAGCGTTCGGTACAATGAGCAGTTCTTC
NA,TRBJ1-1,TRBV11-2,few,CASSLRGLYNLDRSRFALEAFF,TGTGCCAGCAGTTTGAGGGGCCTATACAACTTGGACCGGTCACGTTTCGCTCTTGAAGCTTTCTTT
NA,TRBJ1-4,TRBV19,NA,CASSIGTGPEKLFF,TGTGCCAGTAGTATTGGGACGGGACCTGAAAAACTGTTTTTT
NA,TRBJ1-4,TRBV11-2,few,CASSSTGALYEKLFF,TGTGCCAGCAGCTCCACCGGGGCTCTCTATGAAAAACTGTTTTTT
NA,TRBJ1-1,TRBV6-5,NA,CASSYGHGGEAFF,TGTGCCAGCAGTTACGGACACGGAGGAGAAGCTTTCTTT
NA,TRBJ2-7,TRBV19,once,CASSATHSYEQYF,TGTGCCAGTAGTGCCACCCACAGCTACGAGCAGTACTTC
NA,TRBJ1-5,TRBV9,NA,CASSVGVSNQPQHF,TGTGCCAGCAGCGTAGGTGTAAGCAATCAGCCCCAGCATTTT
NA,TRBJ2-1,TRBV20-1,NA,CSATNRAWQFF,TGCAGTGCAACTAACAGGGCTTGGCAGTTCTTC
NA,TRBJ2-2,TRBV7-2,NA,CASSWGIAPNTGELFF,TGTGCCAGCAGCTGGGGAATAGCCCCGAACACCGGGGAGCTGTTTTTT
NA,TRBJ1-5,TRBV19,NA,CASSMWDWDQPQHF,TGTGCCAGTAGTATGTGGGACTGGGATCAGCCCCAGCATTTT
TRBD1,TRBJ2-3,TRBV18,NA,CASSLRGIDTQYF,TGTGCCAGCTCACTCAGGGGGATCGATACGCAGTATTTT
NA,TRBJ2-7,TRBV19,NA,CASNAGTANYEQYF,TGTGCCAGTAACGCCGGGACCGCGAACTACGAGCAGTACTTC
NA,TRBJ1-1,TRBV12-3/TRBV12-4,NA,CASSLVGAAEAFF,TGTGCCAGCAGTTTGGTGGGGGCCGCTGAAGCTTTCTTT
NA,TRBJ1-1,TRBV29-1,NA,CSVVVHEAFF,TGCAGCGTTGTGGTCCACGAAGCTTTCTTT
TRBD1,TRBJ1-1,TRBV14,NA,CASSQGQGAETEAFF,TGTGCCAGCAGCCAGGGACAGGGGGCGGAGACTGAAGCTTTCTTT
NA,TRBJ1-2,TRBV30,NA,CAWNRGRGYGYTF,TGTGCCTGGAACCGAGGGCGCGGCTATGGCTACACCTTC
NA,TRBJ2-2,TRBV10-3,NA,CASSRVDGELFF,TGTGCCAGTTCTAGGGTGGACGGGGAGCTGTTTTTT
NA,TRBJ1-2,TRBV25-1,NA,CASSEPLGTDYGYTF,TGTGCCAGCAGTGAACCCCTCGGGACGGACTATGGCTACACCTTC
NA,TRBJ2-7,TRBV3-1/TRBV3-2,NA,CASSQDISGEQYF,TGTGCCAGCAGCCAAGATATAAGTGGAGAGCAGTACTTC
TRBD2,TRBJ2-2,TRBV5-1,NA,CASRRSSGGQNTGELFF,TGCGCCAGCAGGAGGTCTAGCGGGGGCCAGAACACCGGGGAGCTGTTTTTT
NA,TRBJ1-1,TRBV5-1,once,CASSLIQGQLEAFF,TGCGCCAGCAGCTTGATTCAGGGACAACTTGAAGCTTTCTTT
NA,TRBJ1-1,TRBV30,NA,CAWSVRGGTEAFF,TGTGCCTGGAGTGTACGGGGAGGGACTGAAGCTTTCTTT
NA,TRBJ1-2,TRBV7-9,NA,CASSLGRGNYGYTF,TGTGCCAGCAGCTTAGGGCGCGGAAACTATGGCTACACCTTC
TRBD1,TRBJ1-6,TRBV7-9,NA,CASSQTQGSGSPLHF,TGTGCCAGCAGTCAAACACAGGGGTCCGGTTCACCCCTCCACTTT
NA,TRBJ1-1,TRBV25-1,NA,CASSAHSLNNEAFF,TGTGCCAGCAGTGCCCACAGTCTAAATAATGAAGCTTTCTTT
TRBD1,TRBJ1-2,TRBV18,NA,CASSPLTGATTGYTF,TGTGCCAGCTCACCGCTGACAGGGGCCACCACTGGCTACACCTTC
TRBD1,TRBJ1-3,TRBV7-2,NA,CASSYGTAGNTIYF,TGTGCCAGCAGCTACGGGACAGCTGGAAACACCATATATTTT
NA,TRBJ1-1,TRBV3-1/TRBV3-2,NA,CASSQGKAVAFF,TGTGCCAGCAGCCAAGGGAAGGCGGTAGCTTTCTTT
NA,TRBJ1-1,TRBV19,NA,CASSIGPEGTEAFF,TGTGCCAGTAGTATAGGGCCAGAGGGGACTGAAGCTTTCTTT